This TCR beta chain was identified in a study of T cells after yellow fever vaccination. V lost 1 base and J 4 bases, leaving 13 bases between the germline ends. The CDR3 runs to 16 residues. Germline loops: CDR1 LNHNV, CDR2 YYDKDF (reference sequence). This clonotype was counted ten times or more. TCRdb re-called the 5' RACE reads through MiXCR, storing one row per CDR3 protein. The repertoire holds roughly 140,000 distinct CDR3 sequences, with 6.5% to 8.5% as singletons. Sequencing used CD4+ T cells sorted from PBMCs, obtained 5 days after the yellow fever booster vaccination. This clonotype was sampled from a man younger than 45 who received the YFV17D yellow fever vaccine. The chain recombines TRBV15 with TRBJ2-2; unclear D gene. CDR3 nucleotides: TGTGCCACCAGCAGAGTGTGGTCTATAGGCACCGGGGAGCTGTTTTTT. It specifies CATSRVWSIGTGELFF.